Below, 7 T cell receptor beta chains from the same sample are listed, as sequenced in a study of T cells in Graves' hyperthyroidism and ophthalmopathy. Amplified regions were TCR beta CDR3 sequences from RNA transcripts. The TCR CDR3 first-round RT-PCR relied on the HTBI primer set. TCRdb itself ran the multiplex PCR reads through MiXCR, one entry per CDR3 protein. The table records about 360,000 distinct CDR3 sequences, more than 15% of them present only once. Sequenced input: blood. The receptors were sampled from a woman between 18 and 29 years old with Graves' hyperthyroidism that later progressed to Graves' ophthalmopathy.

This clonotype was picked up many times. V usage is TRBV2 and J usage is TRBJ2-3; 7 nucleotides line up with TRBD2. In germline, CDR1 is SNHLY, CDR2 FYNNEI. This CDR3 spans 13 amino acids. With V trimmed by 6 bases and J by 4 bases, 4 bases remained unmatched. The DNA for the CDR3 is TGTGCCAGCAGCTGGACTAGTCCAGATACGCAGTATTTT. Protein: CASSWTSPDTQYF.

This clonotype has ten or more counts. V gene TRBV30 combines with J gene TRBJ2-1; TRBD2 matches 10 bases. V dropped 0 bases and J dropped 7; count of bases not matched to a gene: 6. CDR1 and CDR2 from the germline V gene are GTSNPN and SVGIG (reference sequence). The CDR3 loop spans 15 amino acids. The CDR3 sequence is CAWSVEAGGGNEQFF. CDR3 nucleotides: TGTGCCTGGAGTGTAGAAGCGGGAGGGGGAAATGAGCAGTTCTTC.

The chain links TRBV10-3 to TRBJ1-4, with 9 bases identical to TRBD1. The CDR3 has 16 amino acids. The V gene's germline CDR1 is ENHRY and CDR2 SYGVKD. Trimming at V came to 2 bases and at J to 5 bases, leaving 6 bases not matched to a gene. The DNA for the CDR3 is TGTGCCATCAGTGAGGGGTTGGGGACAGGGAATGAAAAACTGTTTTTT. It codes for CAISEGLGTGNEKLFF.

This clonotype was recorded at least ten times. The chain uses TRBV28 and TRBJ2-5, with D possibly matching TRBD1 (6 bases). The germline gives CDR1 MDHEN, CDR2 SYDVKM. The CDR3 length is 13 residues. V was shortened by 4 bases and J by 10 bases, with 16 bases between the two germline ends. Written as DNA, the CDR3 is TGTGCCAGCAGTTCTGGACAGCTGGTTGGCCAGTACTTC. It translates to CASSSGQLVGQYF.

This clonotype has ten or more counts. This chain connects TRBV28 to TRBJ2-1; D gene uncertain. This CDR3 is 14 amino acids long. Germline CDR1 is MDHEN and CDR2 is SYDVKM. V was trimmed by 3 bases and J by 6 bases, leaving 12 bases between them. This CDR3 reads CASSFVRAVNEQFF. CDR3 DNA: TGTGCCAGCAGTTTTGTTCGGGCGGTCAATGAGCAGTTCTTC. The complete variable domain, with remaining parts taken from reference TRBV28 and TRBJ2-1, reads DVKVTQSSRYLVKRTGEKVFLECVQDMDHENMFWYRQDPGLGLRLIYFSYDVKMKEKGDIPEGYSVSREKKERFSLILESASTNQTSMYLCASSFVRAVNEQFFGPGTRLTVL.

V gene TRBV5-1 combines with J gene TRBJ1-1; D perhaps matches TRBD1 (6 bases). The CDR3 length is 12 residues. Germline CDR1 reads SGHRS; CDR2 reads YFSETQ. V dropped 4 bases and J dropped 7 bases, with 11 bases sitting between them. CDR3 amino acids: CASSPGTLEAFF. Here the CDR3 DNA reads TGCGCCAGCAGCCCCGGGACACTTGAAGCTTTCTTT.

The table lists this clonotype with a few counts. The chain employs TRBV28 and TRBJ1-1, with D tentatively TRBD1 (6 bases). CDR1 MDHEN and CDR2 SYDVKM come from the germline V gene. V shed 3 bases and J shed 7 bases, with 18 bases lying between them. The CDR3 spans 15 residues. The DNA of the CDR3 is TGTGCCAGCAGTTTTAGAGCGGACAGAGATGGTGAAGCTTTCTTT. This sequence encodes CASSFRADRDGEAFF.